These T cell receptor beta chains were read from a single sample in a study of metastatic and nonmetastatic thyroid tumors. TCRdb reanalyzed the PCR reads with MiXCR. Of about 41,000 clones listed, 28% are singletons. Sequencing used blood. The receptors were sampled from a male donor with papillary thyroid cancer or a benign thyroid nodule (not recorded which). Some clones in this sample may be carry-over from other donors' samples. CDR3s include the opening cysteine and the closing phenylalanine or tryptophan. The order of the fields is D gene, J gene, CDR3 length, V gene, clone size, CDR3 protein, CDR3 DNA. D genes are given only for firm matches. Only part of the rows carry a size: once, few, many, or a class if the clone is expanded.

D gene: .; J gene: TRBJ1-6; CDR3 length: 14; V gene: TRBV12-3/TRBV12-4; clone size: few; CDR3 protein: CASSPDGGRSPLHF; CDR3 DNA: TGTGCCAGCAGCCCTGACGGGGGAAGATCACCCCTCCACTTT
D gene: .; J gene: TRBJ2-1; CDR3 length: 14; V gene: TRBV5-1; clone size: many; CDR3 protein: CASSRLDHPNEQFF; CDR3 DNA: TGCGCCAGCAGCCGCCTTGACCACCCCAATGAGCAGTTCTTC
D gene: .; J gene: TRBJ2-7; CDR3 length: 15; V gene: TRBV20-1; clone size: .; CDR3 protein: CSAREWCCSSYEQYF; CDR3 DNA: TGCAGTGCTAGAGAGTGGTGCTGTAGTTCCTACGAGCAGTACTTC
D gene: .; J gene: TRBJ2-1; CDR3 length: 14; V gene: TRBV7-3; clone size: many; CDR3 protein: CASSRDSLKNEQFF; CDR3 DNA: TGTGCCAGCAGCCGGGACTCGCTAAAAAATGAGCAGTTCTTC
D gene: .; J gene: TRBJ2-7; CDR3 length: 17; V gene: TRBV5-1; clone size: .; CDR3 protein: CASSLGHRDSVSNEQYF; CDR3 DNA: TGCGCCAGCAGCTTGGGGCACCGGGACTCGGTGTCAAACGAGCAGTACTTC
D gene: .; J gene: TRBJ2-1; CDR3 length: 12; V gene: TRBV27; clone size: many; CDR3 protein: CASSFKPDEQFF; CDR3 DNA: TGTGCCAGCAGTTTCAAGCCGGATGAGCAGTTCTTC
D gene: TRBD1; J gene: TRBJ2-1; CDR3 length: 15; V gene: TRBV7-8; clone size: .; CDR3 protein: CASSRGTGQRNEQFF; CDR3 DNA: TGTGCCAGCAGCCGCGGGACAGGGCAGCGTAATGAGCAGTTCTTC
D gene: TRBD1; J gene: TRBJ2-7; CDR3 length: 16; V gene: TRBV11-2; clone size: once; CDR3 protein: CASSPQSGTGVYEQYF; CDR3 DNA: TGTGCCAGCAGCCCTCAATCCGGGACAGGGGTTTACGAGCAGTACTTC
D gene: .; J gene: TRBJ1-2; CDR3 length: 14; V gene: TRBV10-3; clone size: .; CDR3 protein: CAISYPGQLLGYTF; CDR3 DNA: TGTGCCATCAGTTACCCCGGTCAACTCTTAGGCTACACCTTC
D gene: .; J gene: TRBJ2-1; CDR3 length: 14; V gene: TRBV27; clone size: many; CDR3 protein: CASKAYNIYNEQFF; CDR3 DNA: TGTGCCAGCAAGGCTTACAATATCTACAATGAGCAGTTCTTC
D gene: TRBD2; J gene: TRBJ2-7; CDR3 length: 16; V gene: TRBV11-1; clone size: .; CDR3 protein: CASSLVVAGGTYEQYF; CDR3 DNA: TGTGCCAGCAGCTTAGTCGTAGCGGGAGGGACCTACGAGCAGTACTTC
D gene: TRBD2; J gene: TRBJ2-7; CDR3 length: 15; V gene: TRBV11-2; clone size: medium-sized; CDR3 protein: CASSSTSGGTYEQYF; CDR3 DNA: TGTGCCAGCAGCTCCACTAGCGGGGGAACCTACGAGCAGTACTTC
D gene: .; J gene: TRBJ2-6; CDR3 length: 16; V gene: TRBV10-3; clone size: few; CDR3 protein: CAIAVGAGSGANVLTF; CDR3 DNA: TGTGCCATAGCAGTCGGGGCAGGCTCTGGGGCCAACGTCCTGACTTTC
D gene: .; J gene: TRBJ2-7; CDR3 length: 15; V gene: TRBV6-1; clone size: few; CDR3 protein: CASSEDQGSSYEQYF; CDR3 DNA: TGTGCCAGCAGTGAAGACCAGGGGTCCTCCTACGAGCAGTACTTC
D gene: .; J gene: TRBJ1-2; CDR3 length: 14; V gene: TRBV20-1; clone size: medium-sized; CDR3 protein: CSARDLAANYGYTF; CDR3 DNA: TGCAGTGCTAGAGATCTGGCGGCGAACTATGGCTACACCTTC
D gene: .; J gene: TRBJ1-1; CDR3 length: 17; V gene: TRBV20-1; clone size: few; CDR3 protein: CSARDPLGLKLGLQAFF; CDR3 DNA: TGCAGTGCTAGAGACCCCCTGGGTCTTAAGTTAGGTCTGCAAGCTTTCTTT
D gene: .; J gene: TRBJ2-3; CDR3 length: 16; V gene: TRBV9; clone size: .; CDR3 protein: CASSGGTVRGTDKRYF; CDR3 DNA: TGTGCCAGCAGCGGGGGGACTGTCCGGGGCACAGATAAGCGGTATTTT
D gene: .; J gene: TRBJ1-2; CDR3 length: 14; V gene: TRBV19; clone size: many; CDR3 protein: CASSIAGRDPGYTF; CDR3 DNA: TGTGCCAGTAGTATAGCCGGCAGGGACCCTGGCTACACCTTC
D gene: TRBD1; J gene: TRBJ2-1; CDR3 length: 13; V gene: TRBV19; clone size: many; CDR3 protein: CATIDSQGNEQFF; CDR3 DNA: TGTGCTACTATCGATTCACAGGGGAATGAGCAGTTCTTC
D gene: .; J gene: TRBJ1-3; CDR3 length: 15; V gene: TRBV13; clone size: many; CDR3 protein: CASSLEGRSGNTIHF; CDR3 DNA: TGTGCCAGCAGCTTAGAGGGCCGCTCTGGAAACACCATACATTTT
D gene: .; J gene: TRBJ2-1; CDR3 length: 12; V gene: TRBV19; clone size: few; CDR3 protein: CASSMGDNEQFF; CDR3 DNA: TGTGCCAGTAGTATGGGGGACAATGAGCAGTTCTTC
D gene: .; J gene: TRBJ2-2; CDR3 length: 14; V gene: TRBV6-1; clone size: medium-sized; CDR3 protein: CASGGGPDTGELFF; CDR3 DNA: TGTGCCAGCGGGGGGGGGCCGGACACCGGGGAGCTGTTTTTT
D gene: TRBD1; J gene: TRBJ1-1; CDR3 length: 16; V gene: TRBV5-1; clone size: .; CDR3 protein: CASSPDRVELSTEAFF; CDR3 DNA: TGCGCCAGCAGCCCGGACAGGGTAGAATTGAGCACTGAAGCTTTCTTT